The sample holds a few counts of the clone carrying this TCR beta chain. Its specificity is not known. One entry per CDR3 protein results from TCRdb running MiXCR on the reads. This table has some 600,000 distinct CDR3 sequences, more than 20% appearing once. This specimen belongs to a study of T cell repertoires in cytomegalovirus infection. Study-wide context: Through public TCR beta signatures, both CMV infection and matching HLA type were indicated.

CDR3 length: 13 residues. Trimming cost V 4 bases and J 1 base, with 8 bases left between them. The germline gives CDR1 SGHRS, CDR2 YFSETQ. Study-level findings and limits: Clonotype analysis showed dominance of the ex vivo response by HLA-C-restricted CMV-specific TCR beta clonotypes.

This clonotype originated in a human donor in good health (CMV status not recorded). Some clones in this sample may be carry-over from other donors' samples. Material for sequencing was CD8+ T cells from PBMCs. V usage is TRBV5-1 and J usage is TRBJ1-2; a possible D gene is TRBD1 (5 bases). The CDR3 protein is CASSPTDNYGYTF. CDR3 DNA: TGCGCCAGCAGCCCGACAGATAACTATGGCTACACCTTC.